Each of the 15 T cell receptor beta chains below was sequenced from the same sample in a study of cytomegalovirus exposure and HLA in healthy donors. The PCR was carried out with 60 Vbeta primers and 13 Jbeta primers. The data were produced by immunoSEQ multiplex PCR, yet TCRdb's version contains in-frame clones alone and is incomplete. The table shows under 150,000 clones, with around four fifths occurring only once. The sample comprised PBMCs. The receptors shown here come from a man aged 30 to 39 in good health and CMV-seropositive.

This chain uses TRBV2 with TRBJ2-5; the match to TRBD1 covers 7 bases. This CDR3 is built from 15 residues. Germline V gene data show CDR1 as SNHLY and CDR2 as FYNNEI. Trimming cost V 5 bases and J 2 bases; bases outside gene matches: 8. Here the CDR3 DNA reads TGTGCCAGCAGTTTACAGGGGATGAGACAAGAGACCCAGTACTTC. Translation: CASSLQGMRQETQYF.

The chain recombines TRBV7-9 with TRBJ2-5, with 9 bases fitting TRBD1. The germline V gene has CDR1 SEHNR and CDR2 FQNEAQ (reference sequence). V lost 4 bases to trimming and J lost 4 bases; unmatched junction nucleotides: 4. The CDR3 spans 14 residues. The CDR3 spells CASSSGQGIETQYF. CDR3 bases: TGTGCCAGCAGCTCGGGACAGGGAATAGAGACCCAGTACTTC.

V usage is TRBV9 and J usage is TRBJ2-1; the D is unclear. Per germline, CDR1 SGDLS and CDR2 YYNGEE. Trimming pared 0 bases from V and 9 bases from J, leaving 10 bases between. This CDR3 has 13 amino acids. CDR3 coding DNA: TGTGCCAGCAGCGTAGCTGTAGCCTCTGAGCAGTTCTTC. Its protein is CASSVAVASEQFF.

The chain is built from TRBV30 and TRBJ2-2; maybe TRBD2 (5 bases). In germline, CDR1 is GTSNPN, CDR2 SVGIG (reference sequence). Trimming took off 3 bases at V and 5 bases at J, with 10 bases between the two ends. The CDR3 spans 13 residues. The CDR3 DNA is TGTGCCTGGAGACCCGGCGGGACCGGGGAGCTGTTTTTT. Encoded protein: CAWRPGGTGELFF.

V is TRBV28 and J is TRBJ2-5; D ambiguous. This CDR3 region has 12 residues. V lost 6 bases and J lost 2, with 7 bases in between. Germline V gives CDR1 MDHEN, CDR2 SYDVKM. CDR3 bases: TGTGCCAGCAGCACGGGTCAAGAGACCCAGTACTTC. Its translation is CASSTGQETQYF.

Worth noting for this clone: Mismatch with germline at one junction end may stem from a read error. The chain couples TRBV7-9 to TRBJ1-1, with TRBD1 matching 7 bases. CDR3 size: 13 residues. From germline, CDR1 is SEHNR and CDR2 FQNEAQ (reference sequence). CDR3 nucleotide sequence: TGTTCCAGCAGCTTAGCTACAACAGGGGCGGCTTTCTTT. This translates into CSSSLATTGAAFF.

CDR3 sequence: CASSARDSHEQYF. The CDR3 DNA reads as TGTGCCAGCAGCGCTCGGGACAGTCACGAGCAGTACTTC. The chain carries TRBV13 and TRBJ2-7, with 7 bases identical to TRBD1. Unmatched junction bases numbered 6, after V lost 5 bases and J lost 5 bases. Germline V gene lookup returns CDR1 PRHDT and CDR2 FYEKMQ (reference sequence). The CDR3 totals 13 residues.

J is TRBJ2-7 and V is TRBV2; D is undetermined. V was trimmed by 4 bases and J by 6 bases, leaving 16 bases between them. The CDR3 is 14 residues long. Germline V gene sequence: CDR1 SNHLY, CDR2 FYNNEI. The CDR3 bases are TGTGCCAGCAGTGTCAGACCAGAGGTCCGCGAGCAGTACTTC. Translated, it gives CASSVRPEVREQYF.

The rearrangement links TRBV6-5 to TRBJ1-1, with D hard to call. Germline assignment: CDR1 MNHEY and CDR2 SVGAGI. Trimming shortened V by 10 bases and J by 0 bases, and 15 bases separated the two germline ends. CDR3 length: 14 residues. The CDR3 DNA is TGTGCCACCGTACCGGCCGGGGTGAACACTGAAGCTTTCTTT. Translation gives CATVPAGVNTEAFF.

V and J are TRBV25-1 and TRBJ2-4, with a weak D call TRBD1 (6 bases). The V end lost 3 bases, the J end lost 8 bases, and 17 bases lay between the germline ends. The CDR3 runs to 15 residues. The germline V gene encodes CDR1 MGHDK and CDR2 SYGVNS. CDR3: CASSELTGIKDIQYF. In DNA, the CDR3 is TGTGCCAGCAGTGAGCTCACAGGGATTAAGGACATTCAGTACTTC. Full variable domain (outside the CDR3, taken from reference TRBV25-1 and TRBJ2-4): EADIYQTPRYLVIGTGKKITLECSQTMGHDKMYWYQQDPGMELHLIHYSYGVNSTEKGDLSSESTVSRIRTEHFPLTLESARPSHTSQYLCASSELTGIKDIQYFGAGTRLSVL.

The V gene is TRBV6-5, the J gene TRBJ1-3; D gene unclear. The ends were cut back, 6 bases at V and 0 bases at J, with 12 bases in the middle. The germline gives CDR1 MNHEY, CDR2 SVGAGI. The CDR3 consists of 15 residues. The chain's CDR3 is CASSQDGSSGNTIYF. DNA for the CDR3: TGTGCCAGCAGCCAAGACGGGAGCTCTGGAAACACCATATATTTT.

The V call is TRBV28, the J call TRBJ1-2; D gene unclear. Germline V gives CDR1 MDHEN, CDR2 SYDVKM. V lost 5 bases to trimming and J lost 3 bases, with 7 bases between them. There are 12 residues in the CDR3. The CDR3 is CASSPQDYGYTF. The CDR3 coding sequence is TGTGCCAGCAGTCCTCAGGACTATGGCTACACCTTC.

The chain employs TRBV28 and TRBJ1-1; D remains ambiguous. V dropped 6 bases and J dropped 10 bases, with 12 bases sitting between them. The V gene's germline CDR1 is MDHEN and CDR2 SYDVKM. The length of the CDR3 is 11 residues. In DNA form, the CDR3 reads TGTGCCAGCAGATCAGAGGTTGGAGCTTTCTTT. The encoded protein is CASRSEVGAFF.

The rearrangement joins TRBV19 to TRBJ2-2; the match to TRBD2 covers 12 bases. The CDR3 has 15 amino acids. CDR1 is LNHDA, CDR2 SQIVND, per germline (reference sequence). V gave up 2 bases and J gave up 10 bases; unmatched junction bases: 5. The CDR3 protein is CASSIPPSGREELFF. For the CDR3, the DNA is TGTGCCAGTAGTATACCTCCTAGCGGGAGGGAGGAGCTGTTTTTT.

The chain employs TRBV7-2 and TRBJ2-3; 7 positions agree with TRBD2. J gave up 2 bases and V 3 bases, and 14 bases lay outside the gene matches. From germline, CDR1 is SGHTA and CDR2 FQGNSA. CDR3 length equals 18 residues. The CDR3 DNA reads TGTGCCAGCAGCTTGCAACGACAGATCAGCGGGACCACAGATACGCAGTATTTT. Encoded protein: CASSLQRQISGTTDTQYF.